These 27 T cell receptor beta chains were sequenced from one sample in a study of cytomegalovirus exposure and HLA in healthy donors. This PCR relied on a set of 60 Vbeta primers and 13 Jbeta primers. Sequenced by immunoSEQ multiplex PCR; TCRdb stores in-frame clones only, minus some. The sample lists some 120,000 clones, around a tenth seen once, with 3% in the top ten. Sequenced: PBMCs. The receptors here all came from a man younger than 45 in good health and CMV-seronegative.

The chain uses TRBV7-9 and TRBJ2-1; tentative D call: TRBD2 (6 bases). The ends were cut back, 5 bases at V and 5 bases at J, with 16 bases in the middle. Germline V gene lookup returns CDR1 SEHNR and CDR2 FQNEAQ (reference sequence). This CDR3 has 15 amino acids. The CDR3 DNA follows: TGTGCCAGCAGCCCGGAGCTAGCGAGAGACAATGAGCAGTTCTTC. It translates to CASSPELARDNEQFF.

The chain carries TRBV5-4 and TRBJ2-1; D is possibly TRBD2 (7 bases). The CDR3 has 16 amino acids. With 4 bases removed from V and 4 bases from J, the gap between germline ends came to 18 bases. The germline V gene encodes CDR1 SGHNT and CDR2 YYREEE (reference sequence). In DNA, the CDR3 is TGTGCCAGCAGCCCGGACGGCGGGGGCCCTTACAATGAGCAGTTCTTC. Its translation is CASSPDGGGPYNEQFF.

The sample holds a few counts of this clone. The chain uses TRBV5-8 and TRBJ2-3; 11 bases agree with TRBD1. V lost 6 bases, J lost 8 bases, and 8 bases stayed unmatched. The CDR3 has 14 residues. Germline values: CDR1 SGHTS, CDR2 YDEGEE. CDR3 amino acids: CASKPDRGLGTQYF. Here the CDR3 DNA reads TGTGCCAGCAAACCGGACAGGGGGCTTGGTACGCAGTATTTT.

This clone has more than one count but fewer than ten. This chain joins TRBV6-5 and TRBJ1-2; 7 bases align to TRBD1. The trim removed 5 bases at V and 6 bases at J, leaving 6 bases unmatched. Per germline, CDR1 MNHEY and CDR2 SVGAGI. CDR3 size: 13 residues. The CDR3 bases are TGTGCCAGCAGTAGACAGGGAGGCGATGGCTACACCTTC. Protein product: CASSRQGGDGYTF.

In this sample, this clone turned up a few times. The V call is TRBV27, the J call TRBJ2-5, with 8 bases lining up with TRBD1. J lost 4 bases, V lost 2 bases, and 3 bases had no gene match. The CDR3 has 14 amino acids. Germline lookup yields CDR1 MNHEY and CDR2 SMNVEV (reference sequence). The CDR3 loop reads CASSLQGAGETQYF. The CDR3 DNA is TGTGCCAGCAGTTTACAGGGGGCGGGAGAGACCCAGTACTTC.

The chain carries TRBV6-1 and TRBJ1-4, with 8 bases fitting TRBD1. Per the germline V gene, CDR1 is MNHNS and CDR2 is SASEGT. This CDR3 has 14 amino acids. The V segment lost 1 base and the J segment 7 bases; nucleotides outside the gene matches: 2. This chain's CDR3 is CASSEGQGFEKLFF. CDR3 bases: TGTGCCAGCAGTGAAGGACAGGGGTTTGAAAAACTGTTTTTT.

The chain couples TRBV5-1 to TRBJ2-5; D gene ambiguous. TRBJ2-7 explains the end of the DNA better; the J call may be wrong. The length of the CDR3 is 12 residues. Germline V gene data show CDR1 as SGHRS and CDR2 as YFSETQ. CDR3 coding DNA: TGCGCCAGCAGCTTGGGGGACTACGAGCAGTACTTC. Amino acid sequence: CASSLGDYEQYF.

This clone has more than one count but fewer than ten. This chain connects TRBV18 to TRBJ1-3; a possible D gene is TRBD1 (6 bases). This CDR3 has 16 amino acids. From germline, CDR1 is KGHSH and CDR2 LQKENI. V shed 6 bases and J shed 0 bases, with 15 bases lying between them. The CDR3 DNA follows: TGTGCCAGCTCCTCACGACAGGACGTCTCTGGAAACACCATATATTTT. This encodes CASSSRQDVSGNTIYF.

This clone was seen only a few times. This chain joins TRBV7-3 and TRBJ2-2; TRBD1 might be the D (5 bases). This CDR3 spans 15 amino acids. Trimming removed 6 bases at V and 1 base at J, with 12 bases between. Germline V gene sequence: CDR1 SGHTA, CDR2 FQGTGA. This CDR3 reads CASRRTIWNTGELFF. In DNA form, the CDR3 reads TGTGCCAGCAGAAGGACAATTTGGAACACCGGGGAGCTGTTTTTT. Full variable domain (rest looked up from reference TRBV7-3 and TRBJ2-2): GAGVSQTPSNKVTEKGKYVELRCDPISGHTALYWYRQSLGQGPEFLIYFQGTGAADDSGLPNDRFFAVRPEGSVSTLKIQRTERGDSAVYLCASRRTIWNTGELFFGEGSRLTVL.

The rearrangement links TRBV30 to TRBJ1-2; D gene unclear. The CDR3 length is 14 residues. The V gene's germline CDR1 is GTSNPN and CDR2 SVGIG (reference sequence). V lost 4 bases and J 2 bases, leaving 14 bases between the germline ends. CDR3 in amino acids: CAWIGRGQNYGYTF. The CDR3 DNA sequence: TGTGCCTGGATTGGGAGAGGGCAGAACTATGGCTACACCTTC.

This clone came up a few times. This chain connects TRBV6-5 to TRBJ2-7, with 9 bases identical to TRBD1. Germline V gives CDR1 MNHEY, CDR2 SVGAGI. The CDR3 is 14 amino acids. J lost 3 bases, V lost 7 bases, and 7 bases had no gene match. The CDR3 sequence: CASTPGTGLYEQYF. In nucleotides, the CDR3 is TGTGCCAGCACTCCTGGGACAGGGCTCTACGAGCAGTACTTC.

The chain has TRBV6-1 and TRBJ1-2; D call uncertain. The CDR3 totals 15 residues. Germline CDR1 and CDR2: MNHNS and SASEGT. With 1 base removed from V and 2 bases from J, the gap between germline ends came to 11 bases. CDR3 in DNA: TGTGCCAGCAGTGAAGGGGCAGCACTGAACTATGGCTACACCTTC. It codes for CASSEGAALNYGYTF.

The genes are TRBV7-2 and TRBJ2-1, with TRBD2 identical over 9 bases. Losses at the gene ends were 5 bases for V and 4 bases for J; bases not matched to a gene: 6. The CDR3 consists of 15 residues. Germline values: CDR1 SGHTA, CDR2 FQGNSA. The CDR3, as DNA: TGTGCCAGCAGCCAGACTAGCGGAGCTTACAATGAGCAGTTCTTC. Amino acids: CASSQTSGAYNEQFF.

This clone was counted between two and nine times. The chain recombines TRBV7-9 with TRBJ1-1; D is perhaps TRBD1 (6 bases). CDR3 length: 16 amino acids. Trimming took 1 base from V and 1 from J, leaving 13 bases between them. Germline V gene lookup returns CDR1 SEHNR and CDR2 FQNEAQ (reference sequence). The CDR3, as DNA: TGTGCCAGCAGCTTAGTGGCGGGCAGGGGGAACACTGAAGCTTTCTTT. Translation: CASSLVAGRGNTEAFF. Looking up the rest from reference TRBV7-9 and TRBJ1-1 gives the full variable domain: DTGVSQNPRHKITKRGQNVTFRCDPISEHNRLYWYRQTLGQGPEFLTYFQNEAQLEKSRLLSDRFSAERPKGSFSTLEIQRTEQGDSAMYLCASSLVAGRGNTEAFFGQGTRLTVV.

The table lists this clone with a few counts. The gene calls are TRBV11-2 and TRBJ2-7; 7 bases are shared with TRBD1. J gave up 4 bases and V 5 bases, and 11 bases lay outside the gene matches. CDR3 length equals 15 residues. Germline assignment: CDR1 SGHAT and CDR2 FQNNGV. For the CDR3, the DNA is TGTGCCAGCAGCAACCGGGACAGCTTAGTATACGAGCAGTACTTC. It specifies CASSNRDSLVYEQYF.

This clone was counted only a few times. V gene TRBV19 combines with J gene TRBJ2-7, with 14 bases that match TRBD2. Losses at the gene ends were 8 bases for V and 6 bases for J; bases not matched to a gene: 6. The CDR3 sequence is 14 residues long. Germline V gives CDR1 LNHDA, CDR2 SQIVND (reference sequence). The CDR3 DNA reads TGTGCCAGTGCGCACGGGACTAGCGGGAGCGAGCAGTACTTC. It is translated as CASAHGTSGSEQYF.

The rearrangement links TRBV6-6 to TRBJ2-7, with unresolved D. Germline-derived CDR1 and CDR2 are MNHNY and SVGAGI (reference sequence). CDR3 length: 12 residues. V lost 6 bases and J lost 1, with 7 bases in between. CDR3 bases: TGTGCCAGCAGCTTCAGGTCCTACGAGCAGTACTTC. As protein: CASSFRSYEQYF.

The V gene is TRBV27, the J gene TRBJ1-5, with D unclear. Trimming pared 5 bases from V and 6 bases from J, leaving 11 bases between. Looked up from germline, CDR1 is MNHEY and CDR2 is SMNVEV (reference sequence). The CDR3 covers 13 residues. CDR3 nucleotide sequence: TGTGCCAGCAGTCCCCTCCCGTTTCAGCCCCAGCATTTT. As protein: CASSPLPFQPQHF.

The chain has TRBV27 and TRBJ2-1; 9 nucleotides line up with TRBD2. CDR1 is MNHEY, CDR2 SMNVEV, per germline (reference sequence). V shed 6 bases, J shed 7 bases, and the junction held 4 bases outside the gene matches. This CDR3 is 13 amino acids long. The CDR3 is CASRLAGWNEQFF. The CDR3 DNA is TGTGCCAGCAGGCTAGCGGGATGGAATGAGCAGTTCTTC.

The chain joins TRBV25-1 to TRBJ1-6; D might be TRBD1 (5 bases). Trimming shortened V by 6 bases and J by 9 bases, and 15 bases separated the two germline ends. Germline V gene sequence: CDR1 MGHDK, CDR2 SYGVNS. This CDR3 is built from 14 residues. The CDR3 spells CASSQVTESSPLHF. In DNA, the CDR3 is TGTGCCAGCAGCCAGGTGACAGAAAGTTCACCCCTCCACTTT.

This chain connects TRBV10-2 to TRBJ2-7; the match to TRBD1 covers 8 bases. The V gene's germline CDR1 is WSHSY and CDR2 SAAADI. J gave up 3 bases and V 9 bases, and 10 bases lay outside the gene matches. The CDR3 has 14 residues. CDR3 in amino acids: CASVPTGVDYEQYF. The CDR3 DNA reads as TGCGCCAGTGTCCCGACAGGGGTGGACTACGAGCAGTACTTC.

This clone has a handful of counts. The gene calls are TRBV19 and TRBJ1-2; 7 bases are shared with TRBD1. The CDR3 has 14 amino acids. Germline values: CDR1 LNHDA, CDR2 SQIVND (reference sequence). V lost 6 bases, J lost 7 bases, and 11 bases stayed unmatched. CDR3 protein: CASRSLGGASGYTF. The CDR3 DNA follows: TGTGCCAGTAGGTCGCTAGGGGGCGCCTCTGGCTACACCTTC.

The chain combines TRBV9 with TRBJ2-5, with unresolved D. V was shortened by 3 bases and J by 7 bases, with 13 bases between the two germline ends. The CDR3 runs to 13 residues. Germline CDR1 and CDR2: SGDLS and YYNGEE. The CDR3 is CASSGSFPGTQYF. As DNA, the CDR3 is TGTGCCAGCAGCGGGTCGTTCCCAGGGACCCAGTACTTC.

The CDR3 DNA follows: TGCGCCAGCTCTCGTCTAGCGGGAGCCTCCTACGAGCAGTACTTC. Translating gives CASSRLAGASYEQYF. The chain combines TRBV5-1 with TRBJ2-7; 10 positions match TRBD2. CDR3 length equals 15 residues. CDR1 SGHRS and CDR2 YFSETQ come from the germline V gene. The junction had 7 bases not matched to a gene; V was cut back by 7 bases and J by 0 bases. The complete variable domain, with remaining parts taken from reference TRBV5-1 and TRBJ2-7, reads KAGVTQTPRYLIKTRGQQVTLSCSPISGHRSVSWYQQTPGQGLQFLFEYFSETQRNKGNFPGRFSGRQFSNSRSEMNVSTLELGDSALYLCASSRLAGASYEQYFGPGTRLTVT.

This clone was found a few times. This chain connects TRBV7-2 to TRBJ1-1; tentative D call: TRBD1 (6 bases). Germline V gene sequence: CDR1 SGHTA, CDR2 FQGNSA. V was pared by 5 bases and J by 1 base, with 14 bases between. The CDR3 has 15 amino acids. CDR3 sequence reads: CASSLARGANTEAFF. The CDR3 nucleotides read TGTGCCAGCAGCCTTGCTCGGGGGGCGAACACTGAAGCTTTCTTT.

The CDR3 bases are TGTGCCAGCAGCTTAGGCGGGGAGACCTACGAGCAGTACTTC. Its translation: CASSLGGETYEQYF. This chain links TRBV11-2 with TRBJ2-7; maybe TRBD2 (6 bases). Germline CDR1 is SGHAT and CDR2 is FQNNGV. Trimming removed 1 base at V and 2 bases at J, with 9 bases between. The CDR3 has 14 residues.

The chain couples TRBV5-1 to TRBJ2-3; 13 bases agree with TRBD2. Germline values: CDR1 SGHRS, CDR2 YFSETQ. This CDR3 is 15 amino acids long. The trim removed 0 bases at V and 5 bases at J, leaving 0 bases unmatched. CDR3 DNA sequence: TGCGCCAGCAGCTTGGGGACTAGCGGGGGAGATACGCAGTATTTT. Its protein is CASSLGTSGGDTQYF.